This T cell receptor beta chain appears in the sequencing data of a study of Ad26.COV2.S vaccination and SARS-CoV-2 variants. Method: immunoSEQ multiplex PCR; TCRdb's copy keeps in-frame clones and lacks some. The table shows 350,000 to 450,000 clones, with about 90% occurring only once. Treatment noted: roughly 20 received Ad26.COV2.S at low or high dose, single or two shots; about five received placebo; per-sample allocation not given. Day 63 following the first vaccine or placebo injection was when the samples were taken. This sample comprised peripheral blood, obtained in a trial of Ad26.COV2.S vaccine versus placebo. The TCR sequence derives from a person between 18 and 60 years old who received the Ad26.COV2.S COVID-19 vaccine or a placebo.

CDR3: CASSGGQGNQPQHF. The CDR3 nucleotides read TGTGCCAGCAGTGGGGGACAGGGCAATCAGCCCCAGCATTTT. The chain is built from TRBV2 and TRBJ1-5; 8 nucleotides match TRBD1. Looked up from germline, CDR1 is SNHLY and CDR2 is FYNNEI. The CDR3 is 14 amino acids. Trimming at V came to 4 bases and at J to 2 bases, leaving 1 base not matched to a gene.